This T cell receptor beta chain stems from a study of T cell responses to AZD1222 COVID-19 vaccine. Sequencing was performed with immunoSEQ multiplex PCR; in TCRdb, only in-frame clones are kept and a portion is missing. The sample lists some 130,000 clones, approximately 88% occurring once. The study, taken as a whole, reports: Researchers report vaccine-associated CD4 TCRs spanning spike, with dominance at 160-218 and 743-854. Mostly white British, mostly female donors; authors suggested clonal diversity may be underestimated.

With respect to this clone: Its antigen is unknown.

Germline loops: CDR1 LNHDA, CDR2 SQIVND (reference sequence). Trimming removed 3 bases from V and 5 bases from J, with 13 bases in between. The CDR3 is 14 amino acids. The chain joins TRBV19 to TRBJ1-1, with D perhaps matching TRBD1 (6 bases). The material was peripheral blood, obtained on day 0 of AZD1222 vaccination. The sequence was collected from an adult in good health. The CDR3 region is CASSIVGGRTEAFF. DNA of the CDR3: TGTGCCAGTAGTATTGTGGGGGGGCGAACTGAAGCTTTCTTT.